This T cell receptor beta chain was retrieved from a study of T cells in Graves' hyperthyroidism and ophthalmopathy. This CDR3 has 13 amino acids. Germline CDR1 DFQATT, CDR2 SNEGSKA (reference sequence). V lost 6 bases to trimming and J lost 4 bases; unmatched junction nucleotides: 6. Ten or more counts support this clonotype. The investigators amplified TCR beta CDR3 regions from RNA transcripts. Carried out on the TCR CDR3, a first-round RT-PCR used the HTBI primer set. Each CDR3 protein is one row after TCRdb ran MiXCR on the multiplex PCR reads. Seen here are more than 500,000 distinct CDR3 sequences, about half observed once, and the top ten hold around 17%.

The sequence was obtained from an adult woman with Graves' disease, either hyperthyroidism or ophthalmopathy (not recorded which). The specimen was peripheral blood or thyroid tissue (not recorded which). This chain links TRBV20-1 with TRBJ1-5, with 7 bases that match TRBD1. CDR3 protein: CSAGDSVNQPQHF. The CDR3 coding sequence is TGCAGTGCCGGGGACAGCGTTAATCAGCCCCAGCATTTT.